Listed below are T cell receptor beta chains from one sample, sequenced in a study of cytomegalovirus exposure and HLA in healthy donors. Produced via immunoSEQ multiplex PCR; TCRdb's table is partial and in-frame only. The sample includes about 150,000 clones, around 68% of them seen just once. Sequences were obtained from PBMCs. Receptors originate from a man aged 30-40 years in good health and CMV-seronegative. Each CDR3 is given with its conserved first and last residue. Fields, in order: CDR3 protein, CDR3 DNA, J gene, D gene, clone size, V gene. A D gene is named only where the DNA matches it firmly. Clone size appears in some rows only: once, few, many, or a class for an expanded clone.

CASSRDRRNTEQYF | TGTGCCAGCAGCAGGGACAGAAGGAATACCGAGCAGTACTTC | TRBJ2-7 | TRBD1 | - | TRBV7-9
CASSSGGQDTQYF | TGTGCCAGCAGCTCGGGGGGTCAAGATACGCAGTATTTT | TRBJ2-3 | TRBD2 | - | TRBV7-2
CASSLIGLAYNEQFF | TGCGCCAGCAGCTTGATAGGACTAGCCTACAATGAGCAGTTCTTC | TRBJ2-1 | TRBD2 | - | TRBV5-1
CASSLATGVFGYTF | TGTGCCAGCAGCTTAGCAACAGGGGTTTTTGGCTACACCTTC | TRBJ1-2 | TRBD1 | - | TRBV7-2
CASSLGALNIGELFF | TGTGCCAGCAGCTTAGGAGCTCTCAATATCGGGGAGCTGTTTTTT | TRBJ2-2 | - | once | TRBV11-2
CATKMASGGNEQFF | TGTGCCACCAAAATGGCTAGCGGGGGGAATGAGCAGTTCTTC | TRBJ2-1 | TRBD2 | - | TRBV27
CASSSLSGYYNEQFF | TGTGCCAGCAGTTCACTAAGCGGATACTACAATGAGCAGTTCTTC | TRBJ2-1 | - | - | TRBV10-3
CASSQTGTGAIYGYTF | TGTGCCAGCAGCCAGACCGGGACAGGGGCAATTTATGGCTACACCTTC | TRBJ1-2 | TRBD1 | - | TRBV4-2
CASSQARTTSTDTQYF | TGCGCCAGCAGCCAAGCTCGGACAACTAGCACAGATACGCAGTATTTT | TRBJ2-3 | - | - | TRBV5-1
CASSLGALLNSPLHF | TGTGCCAGCAGCTTAGGGGCCCTACTCAATTCACCCCTCCACTTT | TRBJ1-6 | - | - | TRBV7-2
CASSTGQGTNYGYTF | TGTGCCAGCAGCACAGGACAGGGGACCAACTATGGCTACACCTTC | TRBJ1-2 | TRBD1 | - | TRBV7-2
CASSQSGGFYNEQFF | TGTGCCAGCTCACAAAGCGGGGGGTTCTACAATGAGCAGTTCTTC | TRBJ2-1 | TRBD2 | - | TRBV18
CASSVRGEQYF | TGTGCCAGCAGTGTAAGGGGGGAGCAGTACTTC | TRBJ2-7 | - | - | TRBV2
CASVTGTGGYQPQHF | TGTGCCAGCGTTACCGGGACAGGGGGTTATCAGCCCCAGCATTTT | TRBJ1-5 | TRBD1 | few | TRBV28
CASSFQPSPDTQYF | TGTGCCAGCAGCTTTCAGCCTAGCCCAGATACGCAGTATTTT | TRBJ2-3 | - | - | TRBV5-4
CASSKGGAYTF | TGTGCCAGCAGCAAAGGCGGAGCGTACACCTTC | TRBJ1-2 | - | - | TRBV21-1
CASSVPGTVNSPLHF | TGTGCCAGCAGTGTTCCTGGGACAGTTAATTCACCCCTCCACTTT | TRBJ1-6 | TRBD1 | - | TRBV28
CASGKFGTSGGASQYF | TGTGCCAGCGGAAAATTCGGGACTAGCGGGGGGGCATCCCAGTACTTC | TRBJ2-5 | TRBD2 | - | TRBV7-2
CATSPRRGPGEQFF | TGTGCCACCAGCCCGAGGAGGGGGCCGGGAGAGCAGTTCTTC | TRBJ2-1 | - | - | TRBV15
CASRPGQYTGELFF | TGTGCCAGCAGACCCGGACAGTACACCGGGGAGCTGTTTTTT | TRBJ2-2 | - | - | TRBV6-5
CASSYQTVSEAFF | TGTGCCAGCAGCTACCAGACAGTTTCTGAAGCTTTCTTT | TRBJ1-1 | - | few | TRBV7-9
CSVGTGMGGYTF | TGCAGCGTGGGCACAGGGATGGGTGGCTACACCTTC | TRBJ1-2 | - | - | TRBV29-1
CASSVTGEEQYF | TGTGCCAGCAGCGTGACCGGGGAAGAGCAGTACTTC | TRBJ2-7 | - | - | TRBV5-5
CASRQGEALGSYEQYF | TGTGCCAGCAGGCAGGGGGAGGCCCTAGGGTCCTACGAGCAGTACTTC | TRBJ2-7 | - | - | TRBV6-9
CASSSSTLYSNQPQHF | TGCGCCAGCAGCTCCTCGACACTTTATAGCAATCAGCCCCAGCATTTT | TRBJ1-5 | - | - | TRBV5-1
CSATVSYEQYF | TGCAGCGCAACAGTTTCCTACGAGCAGTACTTC | TRBJ2-7 | - | few | TRBV29-1
CASRPLTADRGNQETQYF | TGTGCCAGCAGGCCCCTTACCGCGGACCGGGGTAATCAAGAGACCCAGTACTTC | TRBJ2-5 | - | - | TRBV2
CASSPSWANTIYF | TGCGCCAGCAGCCCTTCCTGGGCGAACACCATATATTTT | TRBJ1-3 | - | - | TRBV5-1
CASSMGGSTEAFF | TGTGCCAGCAGCATGGGTGGGAGCACTGAAGCTTTCTTT | TRBJ1-1 | - | - | TRBV7-2
CASSYATGYGYPF | TGTGCCAGCAGTTACGCGACAGGTTATGGCTACCCCTTC | TRBJ1-2 | - | - | TRBV6-5
CASSLEGVGRSGNTIYF | TGCGCCAGCAGCTTGGAAGGGGTCGGTCGCTCTGGAAACACCATATATTTT | TRBJ1-3 | - | - | TRBV5-1
CASTPSGGSTGELFF | TGTGCCAGCACCCCGAGTGGGGGCAGCACCGGGGAGCTGTTTTTT | TRBJ2-2 | - | - | TRBV4-2
CAISAQGIGTEAFF | TGTGCCATCAGTGCACAGGGGATAGGCACTGAAGCTTTCTTT | TRBJ1-1 | TRBD1 | - | TRBV10-3
CASSRGGGGPQETQYF | TGTGCCAGCAGTCGCGGAGGAGGGGGCCCCCAAGAGACCCAGTACTTC | TRBJ2-5 | - | - | TRBV14
CASKDYGGYEQFF | TGTGCCAGCAAAGATTACGGGGGATATGAGCAGTTCTTC | TRBJ2-1 | - | - | TRBV11-2
CASTYGQGRYEQYF | TGTGCCAGCACCTATGGACAGGGACGATACGAGCAGTACTTC | TRBJ2-7 | TRBD1 | - | TRBV28
CASSGQGEETQYF | TGTGCCAGCAGCGGACAGGGCGAAGAGACCCAGTACTTC | TRBJ2-5 | TRBD1 | - | TRBV5-5
CASSSGQGGSIAFF | TGTGCCAGCAGCTCGGGACAGGGAGGCAGTATAGCTTTCTTT | TRBJ1-1 | TRBD1 | - | TRBV28
CAWSIQGNNEQFF | TGTGCCTGGAGTATACAGGGTAACAATGAGCAGTTCTTC | TRBJ2-1 | - | - | TRBV30
CASSMGTTDEQFF | TGTGCCAGTAGTATGGGGACTACCGATGAGCAGTTCTTC | TRBJ2-1 | TRBD2 | - | TRBV19
CASSIASGVSNEQFF | TGTGCCAGTAGTATAGCTAGCGGGGTTTCTAATGAGCAGTTCTTC | TRBJ2-1 | TRBD2 | - | TRBV19
CASSLAGPNQPQHF | TGCGCCAGCAGCTTGGCAGGGCCCAATCAGCCCCAGCATTTT | TRBJ1-5 | - | - | TRBV5-1
CSVEGEQGCGYTF | TGCAGCGTTGAGGGGGAACAGGGTTGCGGCTACACCTTC | TRBJ1-2 | - | - | TRBV29-1
CASSLAVGQYEQYF | TGTGCCAGCAGCTTGGCGGTTGGGCAGTACGAGCAGTACTTC | TRBJ2-7 | - | few | TRBV5-6
CASSLGDRAYEQYF | TGTGCCAGCAGTTTAGGAGACAGGGCCTACGAGCAGTACTTC | TRBJ2-7 | TRBD1 | - | TRBV27
CASSALDRAGQPQHF | TGTGCCAGCAGTGCCCTCGACAGGGCGGGACAGCCCCAGCATTTT | TRBJ1-5 | TRBD1 | - | TRBV27